The 14 T cell receptor beta chains in this list originate from one sample, sequenced in a study of cytomegalovirus exposure and HLA in healthy donors. PCR primers comprised 60 Vbeta and 13 Jbeta primers. Only in-frame clones appear in the TCRdb table, and some are missing; sequencing was by immunoSEQ multiplex PCR. The sample holds 210,000 or so clones; approximately 80% are singletons and the top ten take 0.5% to 0.7%. The source material was PBMCs. The receptors originated from a woman aged 40 to 50 in good health and CMV-seronegative.

This chain uses TRBV9 with TRBJ2-1; the match to TRBD2 covers 7 bases. J gave up 0 bases and V 0 bases, and 9 bases lay outside the gene matches. The length of the CDR3 is 18 residues. Germline V lookup: CDR1 SGDLS, CDR2 YYNGEE. For the CDR3, the DNA is TGTGCCAGCAGCGTAGCACCTCGGGGCGGGAGCTCCTACAATGAGCAGTTCTTC. As protein: CASSVAPRGGSSYNEQFF.

V gene TRBV18 combines with J gene TRBJ2-6; TRBD1 aligns across 7 bases. With V trimmed by 3 bases and J by 0 bases, 2 bases remained unmatched. Germline CDR1 is KGHSH and CDR2 is LQKENI. The CDR3 contains 16 residues. The CDR3 reads CASSPRQGSGANVLTF. CDR3 in DNA: TGTGCCAGCTCACCCCGACAGGGCTCTGGGGCCAACGTCCTGACTTTC.

About this clone itself: Within the sample, other DNA sequences also encode this same CDR3. The chain employs TRBV30 and TRBJ1-6; the D gene is possibly TRBD1 (6 bases). V lost 0 bases and J lost 10, with 10 bases in between. This CDR3 comprises 13 residues. Germline CDR1 reads GTSNPN; CDR2 reads SVGIG (reference sequence). The CDR3 loop is CAWSVGGGSPLHF. The CDR3 DNA is TGTGCCTGGAGTGTTGGGGGGGGCTCACCCCTCCACTTT. Drawing the rest from reference TRBV30 and TRBJ1-6, the complete variable domain is SQTIHQWPATLVQPVGSPLSLECTVEGTSNPNLYWYRQAAGRGLQLLFYSVGIGQISSEVPQNLSASRPQDRQFILSSKKLLLSDSGFYLCAWSVGGGSPLHFGNGTRLTVT.

CDR3 nucleotide sequence: TGTGCCAGTAGTACCCGTCGTGGGGGGGCCCAAGAGACCCAGTACTTC. Protein sequence: CASSTRRGGAQETQYF. V gene TRBV19 combines with J gene TRBJ2-5, with D maybe TRBD2 (7 bases). CDR1 is LNHDA and CDR2 is SQIVND in the germline V gene (reference sequence). CDR3 length equals 16 residues. Between the trimmed V and J ends, which lost 4 bases and 1 base, there was a span of 16 bases.

The sample holds one count of this clone. The chain combines TRBV29-1 with TRBJ2-5; D remains unclear. The CDR3 consists of 12 residues. V lost 4 bases and J lost 3, with 9 bases in between. Germline loops: CDR1 SQVTM, CDR2 ANQGSEA. CDR3: CSVVLVEETQYF. CDR3 DNA: TGCAGCGTTGTTTTAGTAGAAGAGACCCAGTACTTC.

The CDR3: CASSLGQGASIQYF. The CDR3 DNA is TGTGCCAGCAGTCTAGGACAGGGGGCCTCCATTCAGTACTTC. The rearrangement uses TRBV6-5 and TRBJ2-4, with TRBD1 matching 11 bases. CDR1 MNHEY and CDR2 SVGAGI come from the germline V gene. J gave up 9 bases and V 5 bases, and 6 bases lay outside the gene matches. The CDR3 length is 14 residues.

The CDR3 spells CASRGQGAQNGYTF. The CDR3 bases are TGTGCCAGCAGAGGACAGGGCGCGCAAAATGGCTACACCTTC. This chain links TRBV6-1 with TRBJ1-2; 8 bases agree with TRBD1. The germline CDR1 and CDR2 sequences are MNHNS and SASEGT. The V and J ends lost 6 bases and 6 bases, in that order; junction bases with no gene match: 9. The CDR3 contains 14 residues.

The chain couples TRBV19 to TRBJ1-2; the D is unclear. Germline V CDR1 and CDR2: LNHDA, SQIVND (reference sequence). Between the trimmed V and J ends, which lost 4 bases and 1 base, there was a span of 22 bases. The CDR3 runs to 18 residues. This chain's CDR3 is CASSTSPTGERSNYGYTF. DNA of the CDR3: TGTGCCAGTAGTACTTCACCCACCGGGGAGCGCAGTAACTATGGCTACACCTTC.

In its sample, this clone was seen many times. The V gene is TRBV7-9, the J gene TRBJ2-7; TRBD2 is a possible D gene (6 bases). The CDR3 has 15 residues. Germline CDR1 reads SEHNR; CDR2 reads FQNEAQ (reference sequence). Trimming removed 5 bases from V and 7 bases from J, with 21 bases in between. The CDR3 protein is CASSLRREGTGEQYF. The CDR3 DNA reads TGTGCCAGCAGCCTCCGGAGGGAAGGGACGGGGGAGCAGTACTTC.

The chain uses TRBV5-6 and TRBJ1-4, with D maybe TRBD1 (5 bases). Trimming took off 0 bases at V and 7 bases at J, with 10 bases between the two ends. The germline V gene has CDR1 SGHDT and CDR2 YYEEEE. The CDR3 consists of 14 residues. The CDR3 coding sequence is TGTGCCAGCAGCTTGGCCGGGAGGGGTGAAAAACTGTTTTTT. It is translated as CASSLAGRGEKLFF.

CDR3 in DNA: TGCGCCAGCAGCCAAGTAGCAGGGGGCTTCTTCAATGAGCAGTTCTTC. This encodes CASSQVAGGFFNEQFF. The chain joins TRBV4-1 to TRBJ2-1; 8 nucleotides match TRBD1. The CDR3 is made up of 16 amino acids. CDR1 is MGHRA, CDR2 YSYEKL, per germline. V was pared by 1 base and J by 6 bases, with 8 bases of the junction left unmatched.

This clone was picked up a small number of times. The chain recombines TRBV9 with TRBJ2-7; 9 bases line up with TRBD2. The CDR3 runs 14 residues. The V gene's germline CDR1 is SGDLS and CDR2 YYNGEE. J lost 5 bases, V lost 8 bases, and 11 bases had no gene match. The CDR3 protein is CASGGGGPTDEQYF. CDR3 bases: TGTGCCAGTGGCGGGGGGGGCCCAACGGACGAGCAGTACTTC.

The gene calls are TRBV6-5 and TRBJ1-6, with D perhaps TRBD1 (6 bases). The V end was cut by 6 bases, the J end by 6 bases, with 12 bases between. Germline-derived CDR1 and CDR2 are MNHEY and SVGAGI. This CDR3 is built from 14 residues. CDR3 coding DNA: TGTGCCAGCAGGCCTCCAGGGGTTAATTCACCCCTCCACTTT. Its protein product is CASRPPGVNSPLHF.

The chain links TRBV28 to TRBJ1-5; the D gene is possibly TRBD1 (6 bases). The germline gives CDR1 MDHEN, CDR2 SYDVKM. The CDR3 is 13 amino acids. V dropped 4 bases and J dropped 9 bases, with 13 bases sitting between them. The CDR3 DNA is TGTGCCAGCAGTTCCAATTGGGGGCGGCCCCAGCATTTT. It encodes CASSSNWGRPQHF. Based on the CDR3 plus reference TRBV28 and TRBJ1-5, the full variable domain is DVKVTQSSRYLVKRTGEKVFLECVQDMDHENMFWYRQDPGLGLRLIYFSYDVKMKEKGDIPEGYSVSREKKERFSLILESASTNQTSMYLCASSSNWGRPQHFGDGTRLSIL.